This entry lists 23 T cell receptor beta chains sequenced from one sample in a study of Ad26.COV2.S vaccination and SARS-CoV-2 variants. Specified treatment: 15 to 20 received Ad26.COV2.S at low or high dose, single or two shots; about 5 received placebo; per-sample allocation not given. After the first vaccine or placebo injection, samples were drawn on day 63. The repertoire was sequenced with immunoSEQ multiplex PCR; TCRdb's copy has only in-frame clones and lacks some. Seen here are about 500,000 clones, nearly 90% observed once, and the top ten hold more than 1.5%. The sequences come from peripheral blood, collected in a trial of Ad26.COV2.S vaccine versus placebo. These receptors were taken from a person aged 18 to 59 who received the Ad26.COV2.S COVID-19 vaccine or a placebo.

V usage is TRBV3-1 (or the pseudogene TRBV3-2) and J usage is TRBJ2-3; 7 nucleotides agree with TRBD2. The CDR3 covers 17 residues. The ends lost 0 bases at V and 1 base at J; junction bases unmatched: 7. Germline V gene lookup returns CDR1 LGHDT and CDR2 YNNKEL (reference sequence). CDR3: CASSQDIRLARTDTQYF. CDR3 nucleotides: TGTGCCAGCAGCCAAGATATCCGACTAGCACGCACAGATACGCAGTATTTT.

The V and J genes are TRBV5-8 and TRBJ2-7, with D unresolved. Looked up from germline, CDR1 is SGHTS and CDR2 is YDEGEE. The CDR3 covers 12 residues. Trimming shortened V by 2 bases and J by 5 bases, and 8 bases separated the two germline ends. CDR3 DNA: TGTGCCAGCAGCTTTCTACGCCACGAGCAGTACTTC. This sequence encodes CASSFLRHEQYF. Full variable domain (rest looked up from reference TRBV5-8 and TRBJ2-7): EAGVTQSPTHLIKTRGQQATLRCSPISGHTSVYWYQQALGLGLQFLLWYDEGEERNRGNFPPRFSGRQFPNYSSELNVNALELEDSALYLCASSFLRHEQYFGPGTRLTVT.

This chain joins TRBV10-3 and TRBJ1-1, with D possibly matching TRBD1 (6 bases). Trimming removed 5 bases at V and 7 bases at J, with 11 bases between. Germline lookup yields CDR1 ENHRY and CDR2 SYGVKD. There are 12 residues in the CDR3. CDR3 region: CAISQGGIEAFF. CDR3 nucleotides: TGTGCCATCAGTCAAGGGGGAATTGAAGCTTTCTTT.

This clone was observed a single time. This chain links TRBV30 with TRBJ2-7; D is perhaps TRBD2 (7 bases). This CDR3 is built from 14 residues. CDR1 GTSNPN and CDR2 SVGIG come from the germline V gene (reference sequence). Trimming removed 3 bases at V and 6 bases at J, with 18 bases between. CDR3 protein: CAWSATGGYGEQYF. CDR3 nucleotide sequence: TGTGCCTGGAGCGCAACGGGGGGCTACGGCGAGCAGTACTTC.

The V gene is TRBV6-5, the J gene TRBJ1-1; the D gene is possibly TRBD1 (5 bases). V shed 8 bases and J shed 5 bases, with 18 bases lying between them. Germline V gene data show CDR1 as MNHEY and CDR2 as SVGAGI. The CDR3 has 14 amino acids. The CDR3, as DNA: TGTGCCAGCGCAGGGTATGACCCGAGGACTGAAGCTTTCTTT. It is translated as CASAGYDPRTEAFF.

The J gene is TRBJ1-1, the V gene TRBV7-2; D call uncertain. V lost 1 base, J lost 0 bases, and 9 bases lay in between. The CDR3 is made up of 15 amino acids. In germline, CDR1 is SGHTA, CDR2 FQGNSA. The chain's CDR3 is CASSLVAGLNTEAFF. CDR3 DNA sequence: TGTGCCAGCAGCTTAGTGGCGGGATTGAACACTGAAGCTTTCTTT.

The chain uses TRBV18 and TRBJ1-1; D is unclear. The V and J ends lost 3 bases and 4 bases respectively, with 12 bases between them. This CDR3 spans 14 amino acids. Germline CDR1 and CDR2: KGHSH and LQKENI. CDR3: CASSPTGIGTEAFF. The CDR3 nucleotides read TGTGCCAGCTCACCCACCGGGATTGGCACTGAAGCTTTCTTT.

The chain links TRBV2 to TRBJ2-2; D unresolved. With 2 bases removed from V and 6 bases from J, the gap between germline ends came to 10 bases. Germline V CDR1 and CDR2: SNHLY, FYNNEI. This CDR3 is built from 14 residues. The CDR3 region has the DNA TGTGCCAGCAGTGAAAGGGTAATGGCCGGGGAGCTGTTTTTT. The encoded protein is CASSERVMAGELFF.

The V and J genes are TRBV24-1 and TRBJ1-2, with D unresolved. V was clipped by 4 bases and J by 6 bases, with 8 bases between them. This CDR3 contains 12 residues. The V gene's germline CDR1 is KGHDR and CDR2 SFDVKD. CDR3 DNA sequence: TGTGCCACCAGTGACAGGACGGATGGCTACACCTTC. Residues: CATSDRTDGYTF.

The chain recombines TRBV28 with TRBJ1-1; D remains ambiguous. Trimming shortened V by 8 bases and J by 4 bases, and 8 bases separated the two germline ends. The CDR3 totals 11 residues. Germline V gene sequence: CDR1 MDHEN, CDR2 SYDVKM. The CDR3 loop is CASGGVTEAFF. CDR3 nucleotides: TGTGCCAGCGGCGGGGTCACTGAAGCTTTCTTT.

V usage is TRBV29-1 and J usage is TRBJ1-1, with D possibly being TRBD1 (6 bases). V was cut by 4 bases and J by 4 bases, with 13 bases left in between. CDR3 length: 13 amino acids. Germline CDR1 is SQVTM and CDR2 is ANQGSEA. The CDR3 sequence: CSVVARGGTEAFF. The CDR3 DNA follows: TGCAGCGTTGTGGCCAGGGGCGGCACTGAAGCTTTCTTT.

CDR3 nucleotides: TGCGCCAGCAGCCCGACGGTAAGAGGGGTCTACGTATACGATTCACCCCTCCACTTT. It specifies CASSPTVRGVYVYDSPLHF. The chain employs TRBV4-3 and TRBJ1-6; D possibly corresponds to TRBD1 (5 bases). Germline V lookup: CDR1 LGHNA, CDR2 YSLEER. The V end lost 4 bases, the J end lost 8 bases, and 27 bases lay between the germline ends. There are 19 residues in the CDR3.

V usage is TRBV28 and J usage is TRBJ1-5, with D possibly matching TRBD1 (6 bases). The length of the CDR3 is 15 residues. Trimming left V 6 bases short and J 2 bases short, with 14 bases between. Germline values: CDR1 MDHEN, CDR2 SYDVKM. The CDR3 loop reads CASRPWTERNQPQHF. As DNA, the CDR3 is TGTGCCAGCAGACCCTGGACAGAGCGCAATCAGCCCCAGCATTTT.

The J gene is TRBJ2-7, the V gene TRBV2, with 8 bases identical to TRBD2. The germline V gene encodes CDR1 SNHLY and CDR2 FYNNEI. V trimming: 3 bases; J trimming: 0 bases; junction bases outside the gene matches: 4. The CDR3 has 15 residues. The CDR3 reads CASSDGLATSYEQYF. The DNA of the CDR3 is TGTGCCAGCAGTGATGGACTAGCCACCTCCTACGAGCAGTACTTC.

This chain joins TRBV6-5 and TRBJ1-5, with a tentative D call TRBD1 (5 bases). This CDR3 region has 14 residues. The germline CDR1 and CDR2 sequences are MNHEY and SVGAGI. Trimming left V 6 bases short and J 5 bases short, with 14 bases between. The CDR3 bases are TGTGCCAGCAGGTCGATTTGGGGGGATCAGCCCCAGCATTTT. Residues: CASRSIWGDQPQHF.

The chain uses TRBV19 and TRBJ2-2, with 10 positions matching TRBD2. The CDR3 runs 17 residues. The V gene's germline CDR1 is LNHDA and CDR2 SQIVND (reference sequence). V dropped 4 bases and J dropped 0; count of bases not matched to a gene: 5. CDR3 region: CASSRIAGGTNTGELFF. CDR3 DNA sequence: TGTGCCAGTAGTAGAATAGCGGGAGGAACGAACACCGGGGAGCTGTTTTTT.

This clone was observed once. This chain joins TRBV4-3 and TRBJ2-1; 11 bases agree with TRBD2. Trimming at V came to 2 bases and at J to 6 bases, leaving 6 bases not matched to a gene. CDR1 and CDR2 (germline): LGHNA, YSLEER. The CDR3 runs 16 residues. The CDR3 is CASSQQLAGAFNEQFF. For the CDR3, the DNA is TGCGCCAGCAGCCAACAACTAGCGGGGGCCTTCAATGAGCAGTTCTTC.

This clone occurred a few times. The chain recombines TRBV28 with TRBJ1-5; D call uncertain. Trimming shortened V by 3 bases and J by 4 bases, and 10 bases separated the two germline ends. The germline CDR1 and CDR2 sequences are MDHEN and SYDVKM. The CDR3 is made up of 14 amino acids. CDR3 region: CASSFRLWNQPQHF. The CDR3 nucleotides read TGTGCCAGCAGTTTTCGGCTTTGGAATCAGCCCCAGCATTTT.

The gene calls are TRBV28 and TRBJ2-2, with D perhaps TRBD2 (5 bases). This CDR3 comprises 15 residues. Trimming left V 4 bases short and J 5 bases short, with 14 bases between. From germline, CDR1 is MDHEN and CDR2 SYDVKM. CDR3 amino acids: CASSSSGSGTGELFF. The CDR3 coding sequence is TGTGCCAGCAGTTCAAGCGGAAGCGGAACCGGGGAGCTGTTTTTT.

This chain connects TRBV14 to TRBJ2-1; D gene unclear. The CDR3 has 13 amino acids. The ends were cut back, 1 base at V and 3 bases at J, with 4 bases in the middle. The germline gives CDR1 SGHDN, CDR2 FVKESK. Written as DNA, the CDR3 is TGTGCCAGCAGCCAAGTAAACTACAATGAGCAGTTCTTC. This encodes CASSQVNYNEQFF.

In DNA form, the CDR3 reads TGCGCCAGCGGAACCGGGGACTTAACGGGGCTTAGTTATGGCTACACCTTC. It is translated as CASGTGDLTGLSYGYTF. This chain links TRBV5-1 with TRBJ1-2, with D perhaps TRBD1 (5 bases). This CDR3 has 17 residues. Germline loops: CDR1 SGHRS, CDR2 YFSETQ. V lost 7 bases to trimming and J lost 5 bases, with 27 bases between them.

CDR3 bases: TGTGCCAGCAGCAAAGGACTAGCTTTGAACACCGGGGAGCTGTTTTTT. Amino acids: CASSKGLALNTGELFF. The rearrangement links TRBV5-4 to TRBJ2-2, with 8 positions matching TRBD2. This CDR3 is 16 amino acids long. CDR1 and CDR2 from the germline V gene are SGHNT and YYREEE (reference sequence). V lost 4 bases to trimming and J lost 1 base; unmatched junction nucleotides: 6.

The chain uses TRBV18 and TRBJ2-2; unclear D gene. Per the germline V gene, CDR1 is KGHSH and CDR2 is LQKENI. Trimming removed 3 bases from V and 4 bases from J, with 12 bases in between. The CDR3 has 15 amino acids. The CDR3 nucleotides are TGTGCCAGCTCACCTCGTAAGGGTACCACCGGGGAGCTGTTTTTT. As protein: CASSPRKGTTGELFF.